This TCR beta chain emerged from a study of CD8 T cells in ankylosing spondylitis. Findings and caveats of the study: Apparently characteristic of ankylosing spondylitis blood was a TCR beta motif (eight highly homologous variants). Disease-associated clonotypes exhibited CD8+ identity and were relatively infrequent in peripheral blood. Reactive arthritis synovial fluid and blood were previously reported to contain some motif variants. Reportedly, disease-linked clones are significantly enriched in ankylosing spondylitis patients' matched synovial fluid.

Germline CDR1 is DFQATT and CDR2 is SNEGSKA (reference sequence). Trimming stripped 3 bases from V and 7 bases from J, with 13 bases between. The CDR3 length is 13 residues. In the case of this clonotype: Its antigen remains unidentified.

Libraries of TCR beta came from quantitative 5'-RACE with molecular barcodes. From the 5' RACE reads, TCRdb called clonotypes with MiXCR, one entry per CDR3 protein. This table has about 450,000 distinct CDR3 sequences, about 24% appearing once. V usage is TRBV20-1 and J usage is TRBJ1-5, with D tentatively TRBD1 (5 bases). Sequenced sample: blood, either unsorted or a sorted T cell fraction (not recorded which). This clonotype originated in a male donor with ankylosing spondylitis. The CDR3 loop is CSASRSGTQPQHF. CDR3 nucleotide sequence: TGCAGTGCTAGTAGGTCAGGGACCCAGCCCCAGCATTTT.